The 9 T cell receptor beta chains below come from one sample, sequenced in a study of blood T cell repertoires in COVID-19. Clones were sequenced by immunoSEQ multiplex PCR, and TCRdb holds only the in-frame ones, with some missing. The sample includes 120,000 or so clones, more than 70% of them seen just once. Sequenced sample: peripheral blood. Receptors were obtained from a man aged 80 or over with active or convalescent COVID-19.

The chain uses TRBV2 and TRBJ1-1, with D tentatively TRBD1 (5 bases). The CDR3 has 13 amino acids. Between the trimmed V and J ends, which lost 8 bases and 3 bases, there was a span of 13 bases. CDR1 and CDR2 (germline): SNHLY, FYNNEI. Written as DNA, the CDR3 is TGTGCCAGCCTGGCAGGGTTCGACACTGAAGCTTTCTTT. The encoded protein is CASLAGFDTEAFF.

The chain carries TRBV18 and TRBJ2-5; D might be TRBD1 (5 bases). The V end lost 3 bases, the J end lost 4 bases, and 9 bases lay between the germline ends. The CDR3 contains 13 residues. Germline V gene data show CDR1 as KGHSH and CDR2 as LQKENI. CDR3 region: CASSPAGLETQYF. The CDR3, as DNA: TGTGCCAGCTCACCGGCAGGGTTAGAGACCCAGTACTTC.

The rearrangement joins TRBV7-2 to TRBJ2-5, with 11 bases identical to TRBD2. Germline lookup yields CDR1 SGHTA and CDR2 FQGNSA. The CDR3 sequence is 15 residues long. The V segment lost 3 bases and the J segment 4 bases; nucleotides outside the gene matches: 4. The CDR3 DNA reads as TGTGCCAGCAGCTTTAGCGGGGGGGCCGGAGAGACCCAGTACTTC. Its protein product is CASSFSGGAGETQYF.

The chain combines TRBV7-6 with TRBJ2-5; 12 bases are a match to TRBD2. From germline, CDR1 is SGHVS and CDR2 FNYEAQ. The CDR3 has 15 amino acids. V lost 4 bases, J lost 6 bases, and 6 bases stayed unmatched. In nucleotides, the CDR3 is TGTGCCAGCAGCTCTAGCGGGGGGGCCGCAAAGACCCAGTACTTC. It yields the protein CASSSSGGAAKTQYF. Together with reference TRBV7-6 and TRBJ2-5, the CDR3 gives the full variable domain: GAGVSQSPRYKVTKRGQDVALRCDPISGHVSLYWYRQALGQGPEFLTYFNYEAQQDKSGLPNDRFSAERPEGSISTLTIQRTEQRDSAMYRCASSSSGGAAKTQYFGPGTRLLVL.

The rearrangement links TRBV5-4 to TRBJ2-2, with D unresolved. The V and J ends lost 0 bases and 4 bases respectively, with 7 bases between them. This CDR3 is 14 amino acids long. Per germline, CDR1 SGHNT and CDR2 YYREEE (reference sequence). The CDR3 coding sequence is TGTGCCAGCAGCTTGGGACAACTCACCGGGGAGCTGTTTTTT. This gives the protein CASSLGQLTGELFF.

The genes are TRBV2 and TRBJ1-2; 8 bases agree with TRBD1. Germline loops: CDR1 SNHLY, CDR2 FYNNEI. The CDR3 spans 13 residues. V lost 8 bases to trimming and J lost 3 bases; unmatched junction nucleotides: 5. DNA of the CDR3: TGTGCCAGCCGCCCAGGGGGCGACTATGGCTACACCTTC. It codes for CASRPGGDYGYTF.

This chain joins TRBV18 and TRBJ1-1, with D unclear. Trimming shortened V by 1 base and J by 0 bases, and 9 bases separated the two germline ends. Germline V gene data show CDR1 as KGHSH and CDR2 as LQKENI. The CDR3 is 15 residues long. The CDR3 DNA reads TGTGCCAGCTCACCACTCGCAGATATGAACACTGAAGCTTTCTTT. It encodes CASSPLADMNTEAFF.

There are a few counts of this clone. The genes are TRBV6-2 or TRBV6-3 and TRBJ1-5, with 7 bases aligning to TRBD1. Germline V gene lookup returns CDR1 MNHEY and CDR2 SVGEGT. The CDR3 totals 15 residues. V was clipped by 6 bases and J by 4 bases; unmatched bases: 9. CDR3 region: CASSQRTGVNQPQHF. Here the CDR3 DNA reads TGTGCCAGCAGCCAACGGACAGGCGTGAATCAGCCCCAGCATTTT.

The chain combines TRBV20-1 with TRBJ1-2, with D hard to call. Per germline, CDR1 DFQATT and CDR2 SNEGSKA (reference sequence). Trimming took 5 bases from V and 8 from J, leaving 9 bases between them. The CDR3 spans 10 residues. The CDR3 DNA sequence: TGCAGTGCTGTGAGTAGCGGCTACACCTTC. This gives the protein CSAVSSGYTF.